A single sample gave rise to the 16 T cell receptor beta chains below, sequenced in a study of blood T cell repertoires in COVID-19. Assay used: immunoSEQ multiplex PCR; TCRdb lists only in-frame clones, some missing. The data hold roughly 75,000 clones, with about 90% observed a single time. The sample was peripheral blood. Every receptor here comes from a man older than 75 in a cohort sampled during active COVID-19.

The V gene is TRBV21-1, the J gene TRBJ2-5; TRBD2, the D gene given by the table, was not confirmed from the DNA. TRBV21-1 is designated a pseudogene. The CDR3 length is 15 residues. CDR3 loop: CASARVSGGSETQYF. In DNA, the CDR3 is TGTGCCAGCGCCCGGGTTAGCGGGGGGTCAGAGACCCAGTACTTC.

The chain carries TRBV14 and TRBJ1-2, with TRBD1 identical over 7 bases. The V gene's germline CDR1 is SGHDN and CDR2 FVKESK. V gave up 5 bases and J gave up 4 bases; unmatched junction bases: 19. This CDR3 has 18 amino acids. The CDR3 here is CASSARQGTTNNIYGYTF. As DNA, the CDR3 is TGTGCCAGCAGCGCCCGACAGGGAACCACCAACAACATCTATGGCTACACCTTC.

The rearrangement joins TRBV6-5 to TRBJ2-6; D may be TRBD2 (6 bases). There are 16 residues in the CDR3. V was pared by 3 bases and J by 0 bases, with 9 bases between. CDR1 is MNHEY and CDR2 is SVGAGI in the germline V gene. The CDR3 loop reads CASSYRGLSGANVLTF. The CDR3 nucleotides read TGTGCCAGCAGTTATCGGGGACTCTCTGGGGCCAACGTCCTGACTTTC.

The gene calls are TRBV11-2 and TRBJ1-5, with TRBD1 identical over 8 bases. V shed 0 bases, J shed 6 bases, and the junction held 4 bases outside the gene matches. CDR1 and CDR2 (germline): SGHAT, FQNNGV. The CDR3 runs to 15 residues. The chain's CDR3 is CASSLEAGGSQPQHF. DNA for the CDR3: TGTGCCAGCAGCTTAGAGGCAGGGGGCAGTCAGCCCCAGCATTTT.

This clone was counted only a few times. The rearrangement links TRBV7-2 to TRBJ1-4, with a tentative D call TRBD1 (5 bases). The CDR3 length is 16 residues. The germline V and J ends were trimmed by 1 base and 8 bases, with 17 bases remaining between them. The germline V gene has CDR1 SGHTA and CDR2 FQGNSA. The CDR3 bases are TGTGCCAGCAGCTTAGTGGGGGGAGGCACGGTCGAAAAACTGTTTTTT. It encodes CASSLVGGGTVEKLFF.

The gene calls are TRBV18 and TRBJ2-7; TRBD1 agrees at 9 bases. CDR3 size: 13 residues. Losses at the gene ends were 6 bases for V and 6 bases for J; bases not matched to a gene: 6. In germline, CDR1 is KGHSH, CDR2 LQKENI. CDR3 sequence (DNA): TGTGCCAGCTCCTCCGACAGGGGGGGCGAGCAGTACTTC. Amino acids: CASSSDRGGEQYF.

V gene TRBV3-1 (or the pseudogene TRBV3-2) combines with J gene TRBJ2-1; D might be TRBD1 (5 bases). Germline CDR1 LGHDT, CDR2 YNNKEL (reference sequence). V lost 4 bases, J lost 15 bases, and 16 bases lay in between. The length of the CDR3 is 12 residues. The CDR3 region has the DNA TGTGCCAGCAGCCCATCAGGAAGGGGCTTGTTCTTC. It specifies CASSPSGRGLFF.

The chain uses TRBV7-3 and TRBJ1-2; 7 positions match TRBD1. Germline V gives CDR1 SGHTA, CDR2 FQGTGA. V shed 5 bases and J 4 bases; nucleotides not matched to a gene: 13. The CDR3 runs to 16 residues. In nucleotides, the CDR3 is TGTGCCAGCAGCAATACATCGGCAGGGGGATCCTATGGCTACACCTTC. It is translated as CASSNTSAGGSYGYTF.

This chain links TRBV7-2 with TRBJ2-5; TRBD1 matches at 8 bases. This CDR3 has 15 amino acids. V shed 7 bases and J 2 bases; nucleotides not matched to a gene: 9. Germline lookup yields CDR1 SGHTA and CDR2 FQGNSA. The CDR3 loop is CASTPLGQGQETQYF. The CDR3 DNA reads TGTGCCAGCACCCCACTAGGACAGGGTCAAGAGACCCAGTACTTC.

Only one count was recorded for this clone. The gene calls are TRBV3-1 (or the pseudogene TRBV3-2) and TRBJ2-1; TRBD2 agrees at 8 bases. CDR1 and CDR2 (germline): LGHDT, YNNKEL (reference sequence). This CDR3 spans 18 amino acids. J lost 2 bases, V lost 1 base, and 10 bases had no gene match. The CDR3 coding sequence is TGTGCCAGCAGCCAAGTGGATAGCGGGGTTCCCACCTACAATGAGCAGTTCTTC. Translated, it gives CASSQVDSGVPTYNEQFF.

This clone was observed once. This chain connects TRBV10-3 to TRBJ2-1, with D possibly TRBD2 on 6 matching bases. The CDR3 runs to 18 residues. The V gene lost 0 bases and the J gene lost 4 bases, with 19 bases spanning the gap. In germline, CDR1 is ENHRY, CDR2 SYGVKD. The CDR3 loop is CAISESSTAAEGYNEQFF. The CDR3 DNA follows: TGTGCCATCAGTGAGTCTAGTACTGCGGCGGAGGGGTACAATGAGCAGTTCTTC.

This clone appeared once. V and J are TRBV6-4 and TRBJ2-1, with 7 bases that match TRBD1. This CDR3 has 15 residues. V shed 2 bases, J shed 3 bases, and the junction held 4 bases outside the gene matches. From germline, CDR1 is MRHNA and CDR2 SNTAGT. The CDR3 DNA reads TGTGCCAGCAGTGACGGGACAGATAACTACAATGAGCAGTTCTTC. Its translation: CASSDGTDNYNEQFF.

This rearrangement joins TRBV7-2 to TRBJ2-5; 7 bases match TRBD2. The CDR3 length is 16 residues. CDR1 SGHTA and CDR2 FQGNSA come from the germline V gene. The V gene end was trimmed by 2 bases and the J gene end by 2 bases; junction bases not matched to a gene: 8. CDR3 sequence reads: CASSLTLGGGQETQYF. In DNA, the CDR3 is TGTGCCAGCAGCTTAACACTGGGCGGGGGTCAAGAGACCCAGTACTTC.

This sequence joins TRBV7-2 and TRBJ2-5; 8 bases map to TRBD1. Germline loops: CDR1 SGHTA, CDR2 FQGNSA. Trimming took 5 bases from V and 1 from J; bases not matched to a gene: 12. CDR3 length equals 17 residues. CDR3 in amino acids: CASSPQTGGWIQETQYF. CDR3 in DNA: TGTGCCAGCAGCCCCCAAACAGGGGGTTGGATCCAAGAGACCCAGTACTTC.

The rearrangement links TRBV5-5 to TRBJ2-5; 7 nucleotides match TRBD1. Germline CDR1 is SGHKS and CDR2 is YYEKEE (reference sequence). J gave up 3 bases and V 7 bases, and 6 bases lay outside the gene matches. CDR3 size: 13 residues. CDR3 DNA: TGTGCCAGCCACCTGGGGACAGAAGAGACCCAGTACTTC. The encoded protein is CASHLGTEETQYF.

CDR3 loop: CASRSDRGPNYGYTF. In DNA, the CDR3 is TGTGCCAGCAGAAGCGACAGGGGGCCAAACTATGGCTACACCTTC. The V and J genes are TRBV6-5 and TRBJ1-2, with 10 bases matching TRBD1. CDR3 length: 15 residues. V gave up 6 bases and J gave up 2 bases; unmatched junction bases: 6. Germline V gene lookup returns CDR1 MNHEY and CDR2 SVGAGI.